Shown below are 4 T cell receptor beta chains from a single sample sequenced in a study of blood T cell repertoires in COVID-19. Clones were read by immunoSEQ multiplex PCR, and TCRdb kept only the in-frame ones, dropping some. The sample comprises about 250,000 clones, roughly 80% of which are singletons, and about 4.4% rests with the top ten. Sequenced: peripheral blood. These receptors all stem from a woman aged 65 to 85 with acute or convalescent COVID-19.

This chain joins TRBV7-2 and TRBJ1-2; D is undetermined. There are 13 residues in the CDR3. The germline CDR1 and CDR2 sequences are SGHTA and FQGNSA. V lost 4 bases and J lost 3, with 9 bases in between. The CDR3 sequence is CASSSGGYYGYTF. Written as DNA, the CDR3 is TGTGCCAGCAGCTCTGGAGGTTACTATGGCTACACCTTC.

The gene calls are TRBV12-3 or TRBV12-4 and TRBJ1-4; D is ambiguous. The length of the CDR3 is 12 residues. The ends were cut back, 3 bases at V and 7 bases at J, with 6 bases in the middle. This CDR3 is CASSLSIEKLFF. DNA of the CDR3: TGTGCCAGCAGTTTGAGTATTGAAAAACTGTTTTTT.

V is TRBV6-2 or TRBV6-3 and J is TRBJ2-5; perhaps TRBD2 as D (6 bases). V was cut by 6 bases and J by 5 bases, with 22 bases left in between. In germline, CDR1 is MNHEY, CDR2 SVGEGT. The CDR3 contains 16 residues. The CDR3 DNA follows: TGTGCCAGCAGCGGGATGACTGGGACTGTGTGGGAGACCCAGTACTTC. Its translation is CASSGMTGTVWETQYF.

The chain has TRBV7-2 and TRBJ1-3; D is unclear. This CDR3 is built from 15 residues. Trimming removed 1 base at V and 4 bases at J, with 11 bases between. Germline CDR1 SGHTA, CDR2 FQGNSA. The CDR3 nucleotides read TGTGCCAGCAGCTTAGGATCGGGGTTAGGAAACACCATATATTTT. Translating it yields CASSLGSGLGNTIYF.